The 27 T cell receptor beta chains listed next were all sequenced from one sample in a study of read filtering for tumor transcriptome and immune sequencing. The library was built from roughly 400 ng RNA with molecular barcoded adaptors for alpha/delta and beta/gamma chains. TCRdb fed the reads into MiXCR, producing one record per CDR3 protein. Of 30,000 to 40,000 distinct CDR3 sequences listed, about an eighth are singletons. Sample: a population of CD138-negative cells sorted from bone marrow. The receptor set was obtained from a donor at least 40 years old with multiple myeloma.

Worth noting for this clonotype: A much larger clone lies one base from this, so it may be a read error. V is TRBV6-6 and J is TRBJ2-7; D perhaps matches TRBD2 (6 bases). The V gene's germline CDR1 is MNHNY and CDR2 SVGAGI (reference sequence). The CDR3 consists of 12 residues. The V and J ends lost 10 bases and 7 bases respectively, with 17 bases between them. CDR3: CATRGEPDEQYF. The CDR3, as DNA: TGTGCCACCCGCGGGGAGCCAGATGAGCAGTACTTC.

This chain uses TRBV28 with TRBJ2-7, with D perhaps TRBD1 (6 bases). The V end lost 6 bases, the J end lost 7 bases, and 10 bases lay between the germline ends. CDR1 and CDR2 (germline): MDHEN, SYDVKM. The CDR3 length is 11 residues. CDR3 sequence reads: CASRLQGEQYF. The CDR3 bases are TGTGCCAGCAGACTTCAGGGGGAGCAGTACTTC.

This clonotype has at least ten counts. V is TRBV27 and J is TRBJ2-7; D gene unclear. Trimming removed 0 bases from V and 3 bases from J, with 3 bases in between. The CDR3 is 12 amino acids. Germline-derived CDR1 and CDR2 are MNHEY and SMNVEV (reference sequence). DNA for the CDR3: TGTGCCAGCAGTTTATCCGTCTACGAGCAGTACTTC. Amino acids: CASSLSVYEQYF.

This clonotype occurred many times. V gene TRBV3-1 combines with J gene TRBJ2-2; D not certain. The germline CDR1 and CDR2 sequences are LGHDT and YNNKEL (reference sequence). The CDR3 length is 13 residues. Trimming stripped 2 bases from V and 0 bases from J, with 1 base between. CDR3 region: CASSQTNTGELFF. The CDR3, as DNA: TGTGCCAGCAGCCAAACGAACACCGGGGAGCTGTTTTTT.

This clonotype was observed a handful of times. The rearrangement joins TRBV12-5 to TRBJ1-5; possible D gene TRBD1, 6 bases. The germline gives CDR1 LGHNT, CDR2 FRNRAP. V dropped 0 bases and J dropped 6 bases, with 15 bases sitting between them. The CDR3 spans 16 residues. CDR3 amino acids: CASGLVPQGGGQPQHF. The CDR3 DNA follows: TGTGCTAGTGGTTTGGTACCTCAAGGAGGGGGTCAGCCCCAGCATTTT.

At least ten counts were recorded for this clonotype. The chain couples TRBV2 to TRBJ2-3, with 8 bases that match TRBD2. The V gene end was trimmed by 4 bases and the J gene end by 2 bases; junction bases not matched to a gene: 5. Germline CDR1 is SNHLY and CDR2 is FYNNEI. The CDR3 covers 15 residues. CDR3 coding DNA: TGTGCCAGCAGTGCCCAGCGGGGGTCCACAGATACGCAGTATTTT. Protein sequence: CASSAQRGSTDTQYF.

As regards this clonotype: This may stem from a read error, because a much larger clone lies one nucleotide away. CDR3 nucleotide sequence: TGCAGCGCAGGGACTACTCCTAACTATGGCTACACCTTC. As protein: CSAGTTPNYGYTF. V is TRBV29-1 and J is TRBJ1-2; possibly TRBD1 for D (5 bases). The CDR3 covers 13 residues. The germline V and J ends were trimmed by 7 bases and 0 bases, with 12 bases remaining between them. Germline V gives CDR1 SQVTM, CDR2 ANQGSEA.

This clonotype was recorded many times. This rearrangement joins TRBV7-9 to TRBJ2-2; the D is unclear. The CDR3 totals 15 residues. The germline V gene encodes CDR1 SEHNR and CDR2 FQNEAQ (reference sequence). Trimming stripped 3 bases from V and 1 base from J, with 9 bases between. As DNA, the CDR3 is TGTGCCAGCAGCTTCCCCGCAGGGAACACCGGGGAGCTGTTTTTT. Protein: CASSFPAGNTGELFF.

In DNA, the CDR3 is TGCGCCAGCAGCTTCAATCCGGATACGCAGTATTTT. This sequence encodes CASSFNPDTQYF. The chain has TRBV5-1 and TRBJ2-3; D is undetermined. The CDR3 is 12 amino acids. Germline CDR1 and CDR2: SGHRS and YFSETQ. The V and J ends lost 2 bases and 6 bases respectively, with 7 bases between them. The full variable domain, with the rest looked up from reference TRBV5-1 and TRBJ2-3, is KAGVTQTPRYLIKTRGQQVTLSCSPISGHRSVSWYQQTPGQGLQFLFEYFSETQRNKGNFPGRFSGRQFSNSRSEMNVSTLELGDSALYLCASSFNPDTQYFGPGTRLTVL.

This clonotype was recorded many times. CDR3 DNA sequence: TGTGCCAGCAGCAGAGGAAGCACAGATACGCAGTATTTT. Its protein is CASSRGSTDTQYF. V gene TRBV12-3 or TRBV12-4 combines with J gene TRBJ2-3; D call uncertain. Trimming shortened V by 6 bases and J by 0 bases, and 7 bases separated the two germline ends. CDR3 length: 13 residues.

There are many counts of this clonotype. V is TRBV5-4 and J is TRBJ2-2; a possible D gene is TRBD2 (5 bases). Trimming removed 5 bases from V and 4 bases from J, with 12 bases in between. Germline assignment: CDR1 SGHNT and CDR2 YYREEE (reference sequence). The CDR3 spans 14 residues. The DNA of the CDR3 is TGTGCCAGCAGTGAAGCGGCCCTCACCGGGGAGCTGTTTTTT. Translating gives CASSEAALTGELFF. The full variable domain, with the rest looked up from reference TRBV5-4 and TRBJ2-2, is ETGVTQSPTHLIKTRGQQVTLRCSSQSGHNTVSWYQQALGQGPQFIFQYYREEENGRGNFPPRFSGLQFPNYSSELNVNALELDDSALYLCASSEAALTGELFFGEGSRLTVL.

The rearrangement uses TRBV28 and TRBJ2-4; D is ambiguous. With 7 bases removed from V and 0 bases from J, the gap between germline ends came to 13 bases. The V gene's germline CDR1 is MDHEN and CDR2 SYDVKM. This CDR3 spans 15 amino acids. The CDR3 reads CASNQHVPAKNIQYF. In DNA, the CDR3 is TGTGCCAGCAATCAACATGTACCAGCCAAAAACATTCAGTACTTC.

This rearrangement joins TRBV3-1 to TRBJ2-5; D is tentatively TRBD1 or TRBD2 (5 bases each). The germline V gene encodes CDR1 LGHDT and CDR2 YNNKEL (reference sequence). Trimming took off 7 bases at V and 5 bases at J, with 11 bases between the two ends. There are 12 residues in the CDR3. The CDR3 protein is CASNRGTETQYF. The CDR3 bases are TGTGCCAGCAACCGAGGGACGGAGACCCAGTACTTC.

The chain is built from TRBV6-5 and TRBJ2-3; possibly TRBD2 for D (6 bases). Germline V gives CDR1 MNHEY, CDR2 SVGAGI. Trimming stripped 0 bases from V and 1 base from J, with 11 bases between. The CDR3 is made up of 16 amino acids. The CDR3 region is CASSYSSGVGTDTQYF. Here the CDR3 DNA reads TGTGCCAGCAGTTACTCCTCGGGGGTGGGCACAGATACGCAGTATTTT.

This clonotype has a count of ten or more. The chain recombines TRBV9 with TRBJ2-1, with 11 positions matching TRBD2. CDR1 and CDR2 from the germline V gene are SGDLS and YYNGEE. This CDR3 has 15 amino acids. Trimming removed 5 bases from V and 7 bases from J; junction bases left unmatched: 8. The CDR3 spells CASSQRLAGPNEQFF. The CDR3 DNA sequence: TGTGCCAGCAGTCAAAGACTAGCGGGGCCTAATGAGCAGTTCTTC. The full variable domain, in which reference TRBV9 and TRBJ2-1 provide the parts outside the CDR3, is DSGVTQTPKHLITATGQRVTLRCSPRSGDLSVYWYQQSLDQGLQFLIQYYNGEERAKGNILERFSAQQFPDLHSELNLSSLELGDSALYFCASSQRLAGPNEQFFGPGTRLTVL.

This clonotype was detected many times. The CDR3 reads CASSLVTGTGAFF. In DNA form, the CDR3 reads TGTGCCAGCAGCTTAGTAACGGGAACCGGAGCTTTCTTT. The rearrangement links TRBV7-2 to TRBJ1-1; D is undetermined. This CDR3 has 13 residues. Germline CDR1 SGHTA, CDR2 FQGNSA. V was shortened by 1 base and J by 10 bases, with 13 bases between the two germline ends.

With regard to this clonotype: Just one base apart from a much larger clone, this may be a read error. This CDR3 is missing its conserved last phenylalanine or tryptophan, likely due to a read error. The rearrangement uses TRBV12-3 or TRBV12-4 and TRBJ2-1, with D perhaps being TRBD1 or TRBD2 (5 bases each). The ends were cut back, 0 bases at V and 8 bases at J, with 11 bases in the middle. This CDR3 spans 14 amino acids. CDR3 sequence reads: CASSLAGTVDEQFS. The CDR3 nucleotides read TGTGCCAGCAGTTTAGCGGGGACGGTTGATGAGCAGTTCTCC.

This clonotype was counted many times. The chain has TRBV20-1 and TRBJ2-4; possible D gene TRBD2, 6 bases. The CDR3 loop spans 14 amino acids. Germline V lookup: CDR1 DFQATT, CDR2 SNEGSKA (reference sequence). V was pared by 1 base and J by 5 bases, with 12 bases between. CDR3 residues: CSARGIGTENIQYF. The DNA of the CDR3 is TGCAGTGCTAGAGGGATAGGGACTGAAAACATTCAGTACTTC.

This clonotype has a count of ten or more. The rearrangement links TRBV5-1 to TRBJ2-6, with no clear D. V lost 4 bases and J 2 bases, leaving 10 bases between the germline ends. Germline CDR1 and CDR2: SGHRS and YFSETQ. The CDR3 extends over 15 amino acids. The CDR3 sequence is CASSPPSAGANVLTF. The CDR3 coding sequence is TGCGCCAGCAGCCCCCCCAGCGCTGGGGCCAACGTCCTGACTTTC. The entire variable domain, with the rest obtained from reference TRBV5-1 and TRBJ2-6, is as follows: KAGVTQTPRYLIKTRGQQVTLSCSPISGHRSVSWYQQTPGQGLQFLFEYFSETQRNKGNFPGRFSGRQFSNSRSEMNVSTLELGDSALYLCASSPPSAGANVLTFGAGSRLTVL.

This clonotype occurred many times. This chain joins TRBV20-1 and TRBJ1-5; 9 bases are shared with TRBD1. In germline, CDR1 is DFQATT, CDR2 SNEGSKA (reference sequence). The CDR3 loop spans 12 amino acids. V trimming: 5 bases; J trimming: 5 bases; junction bases outside the gene matches: 1. The CDR3 nucleotides read TGCAGTGCTTGGACAGGGGATCAGCCCCAGCATTTT. Protein product: CSAWTGDQPQHF.

The table lists this clonotype with many counts. The gene calls are TRBV4-1 and TRBJ1-3; D gene uncertain. The CDR3 consists of 15 residues. The germline CDR1 and CDR2 sequences are MGHRA and YSYEKL. With 0 bases removed from V and 1 base from J, the gap between germline ends came to 7 bases. The CDR3 spells CASSQDHGSGNTIYF. The CDR3 DNA reads TGCGCCAGCAGCCAAGACCATGGGTCTGGAAACACCATATATTTT.

This clonotype is labeled as medium-sized (0.01 to 0.1%). This chain uses TRBV14 with TRBJ2-1; tentatively, D is TRBD2 (5 bases). Germline V gene data show CDR1 as SGHDN and CDR2 as FVKESK. The CDR3 extends over 13 amino acids. V lost 0 bases, J lost 7 bases, and 7 bases lay in between. This CDR3 reads CASSQDRTNEQFF. The DNA of the CDR3 is TGTGCCAGCAGCCAAGACAGGACTAATGAGCAGTTCTTC.

This clonotype came up many times. V gene TRBV7-2 combines with J gene TRBJ2-2; D gene ambiguous. Germline V lookup: CDR1 SGHTA, CDR2 FQGNSA. The CDR3 spans 15 residues. V was cut by 6 bases and J by 5 bases, with 16 bases left in between. The CDR3 DNA reads TGTGCCAGCAGGTCTACGGGCGACGGGACCGGGGAGCTGTTTTTT. Translated, it gives CASRSTGDGTGELFF.

This clonotype has ten or more counts. The rearrangement uses TRBV4-1 and TRBJ2-7, with D possibly matching TRBD1 (6 bases). The ends were cut back, 0 bases at V and 3 bases at J, with 15 bases in the middle. CDR1 and CDR2 from the germline V gene are MGHRA and YSYEKL. The CDR3 has 16 residues. CDR3 in DNA: TGCGCCAGCAGCCAAGATGAGTACAGGGATCTCTACGAGCAGTACTTC. Protein product: CASSQDEYRDLYEQYF.

This clonotype was counted many times. The genes are TRBV28 and TRBJ1-2; D gene uncertain. Germline CDR1 is MDHEN and CDR2 is SYDVKM. V was cut by 2 bases and J by 6 bases, with 16 bases left in between. This CDR3 is 15 amino acids long. The CDR3: CASSLIQAGRNGYTF. The CDR3 DNA follows: TGTGCCAGCAGTTTAATCCAAGCAGGACGAAATGGCTACACCTTC.

This clonotype was recorded many times. V and J are TRBV20-1 and TRBJ2-5; D might be TRBD1 or TRBD2, each matching 6 bases. Trimming removed 1 base at V and 1 base at J, with 13 bases between. This CDR3 region has 15 residues. Germline CDR1 reads DFQATT; CDR2 reads SNEGSKA (reference sequence). CDR3 sequence: CSARVAGGSQETQYF. DNA of the CDR3: TGCAGTGCTAGAGTAGCCGGGGGCTCCCAAGAGACCCAGTACTTC.

This clonotype was counted a few times. This chain uses TRBV4-1 with TRBJ1-2; D is unclear. This CDR3 is built from 14 residues. The germline V and J ends were trimmed by 0 bases and 6 bases, with 11 bases remaining between them. Germline lookup yields CDR1 MGHRA and CDR2 YSYEKL. The CDR3, as DNA: TGCGCCAGCAGCCAAGAGATCTCCCGGGATGGCTACACCTTC. It encodes CASSQEISRDGYTF.